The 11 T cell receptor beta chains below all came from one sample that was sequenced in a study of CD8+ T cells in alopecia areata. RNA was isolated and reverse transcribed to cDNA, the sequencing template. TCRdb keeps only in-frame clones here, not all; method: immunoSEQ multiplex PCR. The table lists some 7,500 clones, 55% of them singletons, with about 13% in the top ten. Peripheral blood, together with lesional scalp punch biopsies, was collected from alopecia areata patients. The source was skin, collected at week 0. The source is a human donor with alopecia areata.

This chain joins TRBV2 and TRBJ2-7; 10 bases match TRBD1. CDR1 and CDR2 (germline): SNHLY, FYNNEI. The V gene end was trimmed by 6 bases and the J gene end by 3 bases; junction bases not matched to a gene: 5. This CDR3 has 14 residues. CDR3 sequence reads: CASRLGQGIYEQYF. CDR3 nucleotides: TGTGCCAGCAGACTGGGACAGGGGATCTACGAGCAGTACTTC.

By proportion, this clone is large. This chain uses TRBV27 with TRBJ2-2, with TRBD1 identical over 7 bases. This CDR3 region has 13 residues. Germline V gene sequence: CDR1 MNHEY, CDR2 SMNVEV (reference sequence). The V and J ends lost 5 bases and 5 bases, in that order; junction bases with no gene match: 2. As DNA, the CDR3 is TGTGCCAGCAGTGTGACAGGGACCGGGGAGCTGTTTTTT. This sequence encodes CASSVTGTGELFF.

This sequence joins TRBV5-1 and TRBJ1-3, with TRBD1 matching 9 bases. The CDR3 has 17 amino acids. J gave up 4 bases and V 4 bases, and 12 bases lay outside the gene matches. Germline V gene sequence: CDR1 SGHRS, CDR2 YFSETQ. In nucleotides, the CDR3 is TGCGCCAGCAGCAACCTTCAACAGGGGGCTAGGGGAAACACCATATATTTT. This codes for CASSNLQQGARGNTIYF.

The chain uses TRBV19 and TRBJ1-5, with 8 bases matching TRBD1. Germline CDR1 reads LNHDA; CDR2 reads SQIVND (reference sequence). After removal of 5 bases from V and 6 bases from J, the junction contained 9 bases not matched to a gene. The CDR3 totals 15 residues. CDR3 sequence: CASSDTGGGSQPQHF. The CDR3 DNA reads TGTGCCAGTAGTGACACAGGGGGTGGTAGTCAGCCCCAGCATTTT.

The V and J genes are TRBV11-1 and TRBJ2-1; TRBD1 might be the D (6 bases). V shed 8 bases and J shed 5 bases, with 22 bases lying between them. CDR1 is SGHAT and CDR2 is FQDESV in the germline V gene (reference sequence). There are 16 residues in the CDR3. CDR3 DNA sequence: TGTGCCAGCCAGGACTTCAGGGGTTTTATAAACAATGAGCAGTTCTTC. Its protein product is CASQDFRGFINNEQFF.

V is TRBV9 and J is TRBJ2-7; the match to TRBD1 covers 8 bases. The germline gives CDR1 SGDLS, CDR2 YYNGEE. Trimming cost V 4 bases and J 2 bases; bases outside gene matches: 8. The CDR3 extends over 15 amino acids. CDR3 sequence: CASSQFPGQAYEQYF. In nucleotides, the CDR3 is TGTGCCAGCAGCCAGTTCCCGGGACAGGCCTACGAGCAGTACTTC.

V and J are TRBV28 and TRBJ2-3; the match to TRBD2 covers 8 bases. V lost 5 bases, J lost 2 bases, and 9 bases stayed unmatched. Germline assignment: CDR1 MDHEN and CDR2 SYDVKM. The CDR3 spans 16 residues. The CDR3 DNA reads TGTGCCAGCAGTCGGTATAGCGGGGTTATCACAGATACGCAGTATTTT. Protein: CASSRYSGVITDTQYF.

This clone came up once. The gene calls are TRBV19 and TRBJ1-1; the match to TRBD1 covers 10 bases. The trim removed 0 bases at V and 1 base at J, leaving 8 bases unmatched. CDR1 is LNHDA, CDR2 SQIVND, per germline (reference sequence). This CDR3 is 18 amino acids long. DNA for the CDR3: TGTGCCAGTAGTATAGATCCCCTGACAGGGGGCTGGAACACTGAAGCTTTCTTT. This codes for CASSIDPLTGGWNTEAFF.

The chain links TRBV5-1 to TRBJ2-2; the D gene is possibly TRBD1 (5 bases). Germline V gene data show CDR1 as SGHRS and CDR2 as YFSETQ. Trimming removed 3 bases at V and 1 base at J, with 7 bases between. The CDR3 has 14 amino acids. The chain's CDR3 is CASSSTGNTGELFF. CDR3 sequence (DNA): TGCGCCAGCAGCTCAACAGGGAACACCGGGGAGCTGTTTTTT.

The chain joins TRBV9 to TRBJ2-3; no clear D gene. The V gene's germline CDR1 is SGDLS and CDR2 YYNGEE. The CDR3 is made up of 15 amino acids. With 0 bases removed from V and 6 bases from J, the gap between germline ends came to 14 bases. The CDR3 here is CASSVGVGLDDTQYF. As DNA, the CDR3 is TGTGCCAGCAGCGTAGGAGTTGGGCTAGACGATACGCAGTATTTT.

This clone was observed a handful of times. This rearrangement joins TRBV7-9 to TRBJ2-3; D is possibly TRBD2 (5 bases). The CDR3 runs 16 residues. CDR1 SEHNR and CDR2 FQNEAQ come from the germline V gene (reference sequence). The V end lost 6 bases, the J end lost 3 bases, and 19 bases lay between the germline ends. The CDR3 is CASRRSGNAGTDTQYF. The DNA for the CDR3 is TGTGCCAGCAGGCGGAGCGGTAACGCGGGTACAGATACGCAGTATTTT.